These 9 T cell receptor beta chains originate from one sample sequenced in a study of T cells after posttransplantation cyclophosphamide. The table came from immunoSEQ multiplex PCR; TCRdb's copy has only in-frame clones and leaves some out. The profile covers about 10,000 clones, none occurring a single time. Treatment was busulfan-fludarabine conditioning, a marrow graft, and cyclophosphamide on days +3 and +4. The specimen comprised PBMCs, sampled after allogeneic stem cell transplant with posttransplant cyclophosphamide. These receptors were taken from a female patient in her forties or fifties who received an allogeneic stem cell transplant from a related donor, was CMV-positive, and had no GVHD. Some T cells may be provided by the graft donor.

This clone has at least ten counts. The chain uses TRBV9 and TRBJ1-1, with TRBD1 as a possible D gene (5 bases). The CDR3 runs 15 residues. Germline V gives CDR1 SGDLS, CDR2 YYNGEE. The V gene lost 4 bases and the J gene lost 8 bases, with 21 bases spanning the gap. CDR3 in amino acids: CASSPGVGRGVEAFF. In DNA form, the CDR3 reads TGTGCCAGCAGCCCAGGCGTCGGTAGGGGTGTGGAAGCTTTCTTT.

The table lists this clone with many counts. The chain is built from TRBV2 and TRBJ1-2; D call uncertain. V was clipped by 8 bases and J by 4 bases, with 14 bases between them. The CDR3 loop spans 13 amino acids. CDR1 is SNHLY, CDR2 FYNNEI, per germline. The CDR3 sequence is CASGLGRSYGYTF. In DNA, the CDR3 is TGTGCCAGCGGGTTGGGCCGCTCCTATGGCTACACCTTC. Looking up the rest from reference TRBV2 and TRBJ1-2 gives the full variable domain: EPEVTQTPSHQVTQMGQEVILRCVPISNHLYFYWYRQILGQKVEFLVSFYNNEISEKSEIFDDQFSVERPDGSNFTLKIRSTKLEDSAMYFCASGLGRSYGYTFGSGTRLTVV.

This clone was seen ten or more times. The V gene is TRBV4-2, the J gene TRBJ2-7; D gene unclear. The germline V gene has CDR1 LGHNA and CDR2 YNFKEQ. V shed 1 base and J shed 3 bases, with 10 bases lying between them. The CDR3 has 14 residues. CDR3: CASSQGPGYYEQYF. The DNA of the CDR3 is TGTGCCAGCAGCCAAGGACCGGGTTACTACGAGCAGTACTTC.

This clone was seen ten or more times. The rearrangement links TRBV18 to TRBJ2-7; 8 bases match TRBD1. Germline lookup yields CDR1 KGHSH and CDR2 LQKENI. This CDR3 spans 15 amino acids. Trimming removed 3 bases from V and 2 bases from J; junction bases left unmatched: 6. In DNA, the CDR3 is TGTGCCAGCTCACCGCCGACAGGGGCGGCCTACGAGCAGTACTTC. Its protein product is CASSPPTGAAYEQYF.

This clone was found many times. The chain couples TRBV12-3 or TRBV12-4 to TRBJ2-1; D uncertain. This CDR3 comprises 12 residues. The germline V and J ends were trimmed by 3 bases and 8 bases, with 8 bases remaining between them. CDR3 protein: CASSFSQYEQFF. CDR3 bases: TGTGCCAGCAGTTTTAGTCAATATGAGCAGTTCTTC.

In this sample, this clone turned up many times. This chain connects TRBV19 to TRBJ1-2; D gene ambiguous. This CDR3 has 12 residues. Trimming cost V 3 bases and J 2 bases, with 4 bases left between them. From germline, CDR1 is LNHDA and CDR2 SQIVND (reference sequence). CDR3 sequence: CASSMRNYGYTF. DNA of the CDR3: TGTGCCAGTAGTATGAGGAACTATGGCTACACCTTC.

Only a few counts were recorded for this clone. This chain uses TRBV7-2 with TRBJ2-5, with unresolved D. V dropped 0 bases and J dropped 5 bases, with 16 bases sitting between them. CDR3 size: 16 residues. Germline V CDR1 and CDR2: SGHTA, FQGNSA. The CDR3 nucleotides read TGTGCCAGCAGCTTAGCGGGCCAGGCAAGGAGTGAGACCCAGTACTTC. The encoded protein is CASSLAGQARSETQYF.

This clone was observed many times. This rearrangement joins TRBV6-5 to TRBJ2-1, with 9 bases matching TRBD2. The CDR3 totals 15 residues. Germline CDR1 MNHEY, CDR2 SVGAGI. Trimming took 10 bases from V and 5 from J; bases not matched to a gene: 12. The CDR3 sequence: CATWGSGGFHNEQFF. The CDR3 DNA is TGTGCCACCTGGGGTAGCGGGGGATTCCACAATGAGCAGTTCTTC.

This clone came up many times. V and J are TRBV6-2 or TRBV6-3 and TRBJ2-3, with 10 bases matching TRBD2. Germline CDR1 is MNHEY and CDR2 is SVGEGT. Unmatched junction bases numbered 17, after V lost 2 bases and J lost 6 bases. The CDR3 consists of 19 residues. Written as DNA, the CDR3 is TGTGCCAGCAGTTACAGGGAGGGAGCGGGGGGGCTCCGGCTGGATACGCAGTATTTT. This gives the protein CASSYREGAGGLRLDTQYF.